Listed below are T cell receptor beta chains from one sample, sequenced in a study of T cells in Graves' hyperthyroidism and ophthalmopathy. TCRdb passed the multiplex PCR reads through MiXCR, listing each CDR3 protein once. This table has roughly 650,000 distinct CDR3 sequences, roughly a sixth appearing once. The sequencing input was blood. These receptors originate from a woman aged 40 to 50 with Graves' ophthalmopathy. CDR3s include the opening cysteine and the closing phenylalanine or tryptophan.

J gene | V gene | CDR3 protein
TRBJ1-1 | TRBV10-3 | CAISESGTDNTEAFF
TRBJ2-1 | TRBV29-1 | CSVPKGATYSEQFF
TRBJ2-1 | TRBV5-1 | CASSLTVNEQFF
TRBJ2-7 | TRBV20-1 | CSASGVRIYEQYF
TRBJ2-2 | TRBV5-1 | CASSPATPNTGELFF
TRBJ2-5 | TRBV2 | CASSMVIQETQCF
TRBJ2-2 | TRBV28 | CASSLEGTNTGELFF
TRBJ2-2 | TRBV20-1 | CSARDGSWARELFF
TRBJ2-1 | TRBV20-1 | CSALGGTGEQFF
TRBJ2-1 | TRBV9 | CASSPGASGYNEQFF
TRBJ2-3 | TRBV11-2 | CASRAQGTDTQYF
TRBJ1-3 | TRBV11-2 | CASSPGQLAGNTIYF
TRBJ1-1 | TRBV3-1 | CASSQAWDTEAFF
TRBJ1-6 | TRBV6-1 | CASSPTREGSPLHF
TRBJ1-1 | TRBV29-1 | CSHRRGKNTEAFF
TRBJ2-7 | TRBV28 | CASSFSRRIPYEQYF
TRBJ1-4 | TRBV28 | CASSPPGGETEKLFF
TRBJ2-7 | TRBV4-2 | CASSQGDSTNYEQYF
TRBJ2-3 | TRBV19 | CASKKAGGPNTQYF
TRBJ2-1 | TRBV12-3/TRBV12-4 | CASSFGQGLYNEQFF
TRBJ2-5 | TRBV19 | CATSPLPGRAGETQYF
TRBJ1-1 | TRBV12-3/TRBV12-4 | CASSSGQTVPDEAFF
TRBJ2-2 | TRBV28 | CASNLGTGVAGELFF
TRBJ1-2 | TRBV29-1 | CSVEDYRGGGYTF
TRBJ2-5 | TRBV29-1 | CSVEETGAWETQYF
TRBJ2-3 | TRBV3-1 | CARSQQREKDTQYF
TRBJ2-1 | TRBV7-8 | CASSSDRSVNEQFF
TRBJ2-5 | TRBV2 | CASSARAGVETQYF
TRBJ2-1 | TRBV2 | CATGTSGIYEQFF
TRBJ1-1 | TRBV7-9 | CASSLSQSLIRGEGAFF
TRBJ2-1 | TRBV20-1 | CSASGGPGNEQFF
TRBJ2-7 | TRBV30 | CAWSVGTSGTPRYEQYF
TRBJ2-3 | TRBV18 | CASSPSPVSFTDTQYF
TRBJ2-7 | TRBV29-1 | CSVTGGGREQYF
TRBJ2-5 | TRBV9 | CASSVMKGHPQETQYF
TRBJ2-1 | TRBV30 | CAWSVGRVEQFF
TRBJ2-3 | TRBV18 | CASSPKGLAGHTDTQYF
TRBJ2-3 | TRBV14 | CASSQEGGFKGTDTQYF